Below, one T cell receptor beta chain is given with its context. This clone's antigen is unknown. Base qualities are not provided; no much larger clone lies one nucleotide away. Collaborating institutions collected whole blood in K2EDTA tubes following their own protocols. Collaborator samples were shipped for TCRbeta analysis as frozen whole blood, isolated PBMCs, or DNA extracted from either sample type. From its cysteine to its phenylalanine, the CDR3 spans 15 amino acids. Of all the DNA, just the CDR3 is kept, 45 bases in frame from base 1. Looking up the germline V gene (reference sequence) yields CDR1 SEHNR and CDR2 FQNEAQ. V lost 5 bases and J lost 8 bases; the stretch between them is 21 bases long. The sample originates from a study of blood T cell repertoires in COVID-19 (dated by TCRdb to the early 2020s). Regarding the complete study: The collaborator samples originated in the United States, Italy and Spain and spanned the acute and convalescent phases of COVID-19. The material from the prospective study consisted of cDNA or gDNA derived from T cells, B-cell-depleted T cells, or PBMCs. The dataset comprised deeply sampled blood TCRbeta repertoires from subjects exposed to, actively infected with, or recovered from COVID-19. The repertoires were made available in a free public database intended to serve as a resource for research on the immune response to SARS-CoV-2. The samples were drawn from the first 160 participants of the ongoing ImmuneRACE study and from 950 to 1,500 subjects provided by 6 global collaborators. The sample metadata nearly always contained a de-identified subject ID, COVID-19 status, age in years and sex. HLA class I and class II types, where available, came from metadata supplied by the sample provider rather than from assay-based typing.

TCRbeta CDR3 regions were amplified from genomic DNA by means of the immunoSEQ Assay, a bias-controlled multiplex PCR. As for how the authors treated the data: The number of nucleated cells in each sample was estimated from the amplification of reference gene primers within the assay. To quantify the absolute abundance of each unique TCRbeta CDR3 rearrangement, sequence reads were collapsed and filtered. For each sample, productive Simpson clonality was calculated by taking the square root of Simpson's diversity index across productive rearrangements. The table was pulled from immuneACCESS by TCRdb, which kept in-frame rearrangements only. Such tables lose some clones; where checked, under half of the loss comes from unresolved V genes, and the rest has no known cause. V, J and clone size are those of that table, while D and trimming were read from the DNA. The sample includes 190,000 or so clones, with around 87% observed a single time. About 2.6% of the sample is held by the ten biggest clonotypes.

The paper's findings and limits, for the study overall: The quantity of clinical and demographic metadata differed by source and by participant and was supplied without curation.

This receptor chain uses TRBV7-9 and TRBJ1-2; a tentative D match to TRBD1 spans 5 bases. The specimen sequenced was peripheral blood. This TCR was sampled from a man in his forties with active or convalescent COVID-19. The DNA sequence is as follows: TGTGCCAGCAGCAGAGACAGCTCCCTTGGGCGAGGCTACACCTTC. Protein translation: CASSRDSSLGRGYTF. Beyond the CDR3, the reference TRBV7-9 and TRBJ1-2 genes provide the residues; the full variable domain reads: DTGVSQNPRHKITKRGQNVTFRCDPISEHNRLYWYRQTLGQGPEFLTYFQNEAQLEKSRLLSDRFSAERPKGSFSTLEIQRTEQGDSAMYLCASSRDSSLGRGYTFGSGTRLTVV.